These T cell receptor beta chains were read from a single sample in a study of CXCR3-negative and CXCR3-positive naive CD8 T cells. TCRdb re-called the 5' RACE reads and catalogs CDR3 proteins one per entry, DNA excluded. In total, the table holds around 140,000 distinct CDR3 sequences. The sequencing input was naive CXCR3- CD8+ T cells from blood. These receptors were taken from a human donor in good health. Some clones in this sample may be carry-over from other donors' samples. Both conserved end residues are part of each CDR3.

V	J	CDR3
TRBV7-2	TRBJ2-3	CASSFVLVGASTDTQYF
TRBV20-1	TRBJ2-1	CSAYKEEGRDYNEQFF
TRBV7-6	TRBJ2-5	CASSPDGYQETQYF
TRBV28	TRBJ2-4	CASSFRGLAKNIQYF
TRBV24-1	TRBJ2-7	CATSDYVPRPGQATYEQYF
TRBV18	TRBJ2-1	CASSLTGGSSYNEQFF
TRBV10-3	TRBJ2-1	CAISESVGAYDHEQFF
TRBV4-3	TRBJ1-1	CASSQDRGSLNTEAFF
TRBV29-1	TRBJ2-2	CSVGGQGGNGELFF
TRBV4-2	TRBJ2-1	CASSQSPGNEQFF
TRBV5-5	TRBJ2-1	CASSPEWDRGQYNEQFF
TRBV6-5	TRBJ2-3	CASSYSPRLGTDTQYF
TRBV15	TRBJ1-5	CATSRGTDNQPQHF
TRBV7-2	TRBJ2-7	CASSHDRVHEQYF
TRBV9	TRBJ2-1	CASSVGGFSYNEQFF
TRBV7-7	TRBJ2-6	CASSRFLGSSGANVLTF
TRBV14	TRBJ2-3	CASSQDRGATQYF
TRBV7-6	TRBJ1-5	CASSSGTAPQEPQHF
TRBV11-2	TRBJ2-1	CASSSSGGDEQFF
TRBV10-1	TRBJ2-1	CASSDGGGGYNEQFF
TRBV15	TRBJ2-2	CATRSGITGELFF
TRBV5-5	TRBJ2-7	CASKMAFRDGDYEQYF